Presented here are 5 T cell receptor beta chains from one specimen sequenced in a study of T cells in Graves' hyperthyroidism and ophthalmopathy. Amplified regions were TCR beta CDR3 sequences from RNA transcripts. A set of HTBI primers served as the primers for a first-round RT-PCR of the TCR CDR3. Each CDR3 protein is one row after TCRdb ran MiXCR on the multiplex PCR reads. The table has 400,000 to 600,000 distinct CDR3 sequences, 20% to 25% seen once. Sequencing used blood. These receptors originate from a man between 18 and 29 years old with Graves' hyperthyroidism.

This clonotype was seen many times. CDR3 residues: CASRAGSVETQYF. In DNA, the CDR3 is TGTGCCAGCAGAGCAGGGTCCGTCGAGACCCAGTACTTC. The V call is TRBV6-5, the J call TRBJ2-5, with a tentative D call TRBD1 (5 bases). Germline loops: CDR1 MNHEY, CDR2 SVGAGI. V was cut by 6 bases and J by 5 bases, with 13 bases left in between. This CDR3 spans 13 amino acids.

The chain has TRBV5-1 and TRBJ1-1; D is undetermined. This CDR3 is built from 13 residues. The V and J ends lost 4 bases and 1 base respectively, with 8 bases between them. Looked up from germline, CDR1 is SGHRS and CDR2 is YFSETQ. The CDR3: CASSPMRNTEAFF. CDR3 DNA: TGCGCCAGCAGCCCTATGAGGAACACTGAAGCTTTCTTT.

The rearrangement joins TRBV28 to TRBJ1-3, with no clear D. The CDR3 covers 17 residues. V was trimmed by 2 bases and J by 0 bases, leaving 14 bases between them. The germline V gene encodes CDR1 MDHEN and CDR2 SYDVKM. As DNA, the CDR3 is TGTGCCAGCAGTTTACTAAAAGGTCCGAGCTCTGGAAACACCATATATTTT. It yields the protein CASSLLKGPSSGNTIYF.

This clonotype was seen at least ten times. The chain has TRBV28 and TRBJ1-1; D perhaps matches TRBD1 (5 bases). CDR1 and CDR2 from the germline V gene are MDHEN and SYDVKM. With 9 bases removed from V and 4 bases from J, the gap between germline ends came to 18 bases. The CDR3 sequence is 14 residues long. CDR3 region: CASSLQGGGTEAFF. The CDR3, as DNA: TGTGCCAGTAGTCTTCAGGGTGGCGGCACTGAAGCTTTCTTT.

This clonotype was counted many times. The chain recombines TRBV15 with TRBJ2-7; D could derive from TRBD1 or TRBD2 (5 bases each). This CDR3 has 17 amino acids. Germline CDR1 is LNHNV and CDR2 is YYDKDF (reference sequence). Between the trimmed V and J ends, which lost 4 bases and 3 bases, there was a span of 22 bases. The CDR3 region has the DNA TGTGCCACCAGCAAAGGGACCCGTCCCCCCTCAAACTACGAGCAGTACTTC. This encodes CATSKGTRPPSNYEQYF.